In its sample, the clone carrying this T cell receptor (delta chain) is medium-sized (0.01 to 0.1%). This sample also contains other DNA sequences that code for the same CDR3. TCRdb reprocessed the reads through CATT. This table holds roughly 4,000 delta-chain clones, around 43% found once. The data were obtained in a study of gamma-delta chains in newborns, infants, children. Whole-study context: Innate gammadelta T cells reportedly expand polyclonally right after birth, driven by microbial exposure, per the title.

CDR1 GEAIGNYY and CDR2 EKD come from the germline V gene. Between the trimmed V and J ends, which lost 0 bases and 2 bases, there was a span of 13 bases. There are 18 residues in the CDR3. Source: blood, taken at week 6. This sequence originates from a child who was a newborn, infant or young child, either healthy, febrile or measles-vaccinated (not recorded which). V and J are TRDV2 and TRDJ3; D not resolved. The chain's CDR3 is CACDTLGDPTWDTRQMFF. The CDR3 DNA follows: TGTGCCTGTGACACCTTGGGAGACCCTACCTGGGACACCCGACAGATGTTTTTC.